This T cell receptor (beta chain) was obtained from a study of identical twins. Looked up from germline, CDR1 is KGHDR and CDR2 is SFDVKD. The CDR3 is made up of 14 amino acids. With 8 bases removed from V and 1 base from J, the gap between germline ends came to 13 bases. TCRdb re-derived calls from the 5' RACE reads in MiXCR, one entry per CDR3 protein. The profile shows more than 350,000 distinct CDR3 sequences, about 10% of them singletons. This clonotype has at least ten counts. This sequence originates from a woman aged 45-59 years in good health. Specimen: naive T cells sorted from blood. The rearrangement uses TRBV24-1 and TRBJ1-1; D call uncertain. In DNA, the CDR3 is TGTGCCACCAAATCGAGAGCGGGGAACACTGAAGCTTTCTTT. Amino acids: CATKSRAGNTEAFF.